This is a list of T cell receptor beta chains from one sample in a study of CD8 T cells in ankylosing spondylitis. MiXCR was run by TCRdb on the 5' RACE reads, yielding one entry per CDR3 protein. The table includes about 160,000 distinct CDR3 sequences, 15% to 20% detected once. Material: blood, either unsorted or a sorted T cell fraction (not recorded which). Every receptor here comes from a male donor with ankylosing spondylitis or in good health (not recorded which). Each CDR3 is given with its conserved first and last residue. Fields, in order: CDR3 length, V gene, D gene, J gene, CDR3 protein. The D gene is left open where the match is weak.

16,TRBV5-5,TRBD1,TRBJ1-4,CASSLGTGQSNEKLFF
12,TRBV20-1,-,TRBJ2-7,CSAGPGPYEQYF
11,TRBV7-2,-,TRBJ2-3,CASSLRDTQYF
13,TRBV19,-,TRBJ2-2,CASQITGVGELFF
14,TRBV21-1,-,TRBJ2-2,CASSNRSDLGELFF
15,TRBV7-9,-,TRBJ2-3,CASSPNPSVADTQYF
13,TRBV5-1,TRBD1,TRBJ2-2,CASGTGQSGELFF
15,TRBV27,-,TRBJ2-1,CATIAGTTPYNEQFF
15,TRBV21-1,-,TRBJ2-2,CASSQEGRDAGELFF
11,TRBV12-3/TRBV12-4,TRBD1,TRBJ2-4,CASSRDRSKYF
15,TRBV21-1,-,TRBJ2-5,CASSKERLQRETQYF
16,TRBV20-1,-,TRBJ1-5,CSAIPPGIGGGQPQHF
20,TRBV27,-,TRBJ2-3,CASSLSFSSGGNIRTDTQYF
14,TRBV30,-,TRBJ2-1,CAWSTLTSYNEQFF
13,TRBV12-3/TRBV12-4,TRBD2,TRBJ2-5,CASGGSSQETQYF
13,TRBV5-1,-,TRBJ2-1,CASSRDRKNEQFF
15,TRBV5-1,-,TRBJ1-2,CASSSSRASNYGYTF
15,TRBV20-1,TRBD1,TRBJ2-3,CSARARGRLTDTQYF
13,TRBV7-6,-,TRBJ2-5,CASSPWGGETQYF
13,TRBV12-3/TRBV12-4,-,TRBJ2-7,CASSGANEYEQYF
18,TRBV20-1,TRBD1,TRBJ2-7,CSARGTGEWTASSYEQYF
15,TRBV5-1,TRBD1,TRBJ1-5,CASSLGQGALQPQHF
14,TRBV20-1,-,TRBJ2-3,CSARSRPPTDTQYF
15,TRBV5-1,-,TRBJ2-7,CASSPGQNVVYEQYF
18,TRBV12-3/TRBV12-4,TRBD2,TRBJ2-3,CASSPGTSGRAGTDTQYF
17,TRBV5-1,-,TRBJ2-2,CASSPEPPGQNTGELFF
12,TRBV24-1,TRBD1,TRBJ2-7,CATSGTGNEQYF
14,TRBV10-3,TRBD1,TRBJ2-7,CAISETGQSYEQYF
16,TRBV7-1,-,TRBJ2-7,CASSSRGGTVGGEQYF
15,TRBV10-3,-,TRBJ2-1,CAISEIGGNHNEQFF
12,TRBV29-1,TRBD2,TRBJ2-5,CSAGTIGETQYF
14,TRBV5-4,-,TRBJ2-7,CASSPLIGSYEQYF
15,TRBV20-1,-,TRBJ1-5,CSASTGYRGNQPQHF
17,TRBV5-8,TRBD2,TRBJ2-2,CASSLPGLAGAVGELFF
14,TRBV12-3/TRBV12-4,-,TRBJ2-1,CASSPGGTGGEQFF
13,TRBV5-1,TRBD1,TRBJ2-2,CASSVDRGRLLFF
16,TRBV5-1,-,TRBJ2-1,CASSPQASPIYNEQFF
10,TRBV20-1,-,TRBJ1-2,CSANGVGYTF
13,TRBV29-1,-,TRBJ1-1,CSVSERGGTEAFF
15,TRBV29-1,TRBD1,TRBJ1-1,CSGEYWTGGWTEAFF
13,TRBV20-1,-,TRBJ2-1,CSASSGVYNEQFF
16,TRBV28,-,TRBJ2-2,CASSIPGHGITGELFF